The 26 T cell receptor beta chains reported below all come from one sample, sequenced in a study of blood T cells in healthy people across ages. It was with a sample-barcoded 5' primer and a J-beta primer mix that a second PCR of roughly 7 to 12 cycles was run. TCRdb independently ran MiXCR on the 5' RACE reads; one entry per CDR3 protein. The table lists 1.5 million to 2 million distinct CDR3 sequences, about 32% of them singletons. The specimen was blood. The source is a woman aged 25 to 45 in good health.

Worth noting for this clonotype: One junction end does not reproduce the germline sequence, and a read error may be involved. The chain combines TRBV5-1 with TRBJ1-2; D gene unclear. The CDR3 extends over 15 amino acids. In germline, CDR1 is SGHRS, CDR2 YFSETQ. The CDR3 nucleotides read TGCGCCAGCGGCTTGGAGGTGGGCGCCAACTATGGCTACACCTTC. Its translation is CASGLEVGANYGYTF.

The rearrangement joins TRBV13 to TRBJ2-7, with D perhaps being TRBD1 or TRBD2 (5 bases each). The germline CDR1 and CDR2 sequences are PRHDT and FYEKMQ (reference sequence). The CDR3 sequence is 14 residues long. V lost 4 bases to trimming and J lost 3 bases, with 13 bases between them. CDR3 nucleotides: TGTGCCAGCAGCTCCCGGGACCGGCACTACGAGCAGTACTTC. Translation gives CASSSRDRHYEQYF.

The J gene is TRBJ2-7, the V gene TRBV21-1; whether TRBD1, the table's D call, matches the DNA was not checked. TRBV21-1 is marked as a pseudogene. This CDR3 has 14 residues. The CDR3 spells CARGKGTESYEQYF. CDR3 coding DNA: TGTGCCAGGGGTAAGGGGACAGAGTCCTACGAGCAGTACTTC.

This clonotype was observed many times. CDR3 nucleotides: TGTGCCAGCCATAAGCGGGGCGCAACCTACAATGAGCAGTTCTTC. It codes for CASHKRGATYNEQFF. J is TRBJ2-1 and V is TRBV28, with 7 bases matching TRBD2. The V and J ends lost 8 bases and 2 bases, in that order; junction bases with no gene match: 9. This CDR3 region has 15 residues. Germline V gives CDR1 MDHEN, CDR2 SYDVKM.

This clonotype was seen only a few times. The gene calls are TRBV2 and TRBJ2-1, with TRBD2 identical over 15 bases. This CDR3 is built from 16 residues. From germline, CDR1 is SNHLY and CDR2 FYNNEI. The V segment lost 6 bases and the J segment 7 bases; nucleotides outside the gene matches: 7. The chain's CDR3 is CASRPGLAGGRNEQFF. The CDR3 bases are TGTGCCAGCAGGCCGGGACTAGCGGGAGGACGAAATGAGCAGTTCTTC.

This clonotype was seen more than once but under ten times. V gene TRBV7-3 combines with J gene TRBJ2-1, with D maybe TRBD2 (7 bases). This CDR3 has 13 residues. The germline V gene encodes CDR1 SGHTA and CDR2 FQGTGA. V gave up 6 bases and J gave up 5 bases, with 11 bases separating them. The CDR3 DNA reads TGTGCCAGCAGGGGGGGGGCTAACAATGAGCAGTTCTTC. It is translated as CASRGGANNEQFF.

This chain joins TRBV4-1 and TRBJ2-5; 7 bases are a match to TRBD1. The CDR3 loop spans 17 amino acids. V gave up 4 bases and J gave up 4 bases; unmatched junction bases: 15. Germline values: CDR1 MGHRA, CDR2 YSYEKL. CDR3 amino acids: CASSLPRQGSNRETQYF. The CDR3 DNA follows: TGCGCCAGCAGCCTCCCTCGACAGGGTTCGAACCGAGAGACCCAGTACTTC.

This clonotype was detected only a few times. This chain connects TRBV20-1 to TRBJ1-2, with 8 nucleotides matching TRBD1. The CDR3 has 13 amino acids. The trim removed 3 bases at V and 4 bases at J, leaving 4 bases unmatched. Germline V gene data show CDR1 as DFQATT and CDR2 as SNEGSKA (reference sequence). CDR3 region: CSASEGQVYGYTF. CDR3 in DNA: TGCAGTGCTAGTGAGGGACAGGTCTATGGCTACACCTTC.

V usage is TRBV18 and J usage is TRBJ2-3; D gene ambiguous. The germline V and J ends were trimmed by 0 bases and 4 bases, with 14 bases remaining between them. The CDR3 runs 16 residues. The germline V gene encodes CDR1 KGHSH and CDR2 LQKENI. The CDR3 sequence is CASSPPSFYYADTQYF. The CDR3 DNA reads as TGTGCCAGCTCACCACCTTCCTTCTACTACGCAGATACGCAGTATTTT.

With regard to this clonotype: The junction shows a germline mismatch at one end, possibly a read error. The genes are TRBV20-1 and TRBJ1-2, with TRBD1 matching over 7 bases. The CDR3 is made up of 13 amino acids. The germline CDR1 and CDR2 sequences are DFQATT and SNEGSKA (reference sequence). As DNA, the CDR3 is TGCGGTGCCCCGACCCGCCGGACAGGAGGCTACACCTTC. Amino acids: CGAPTRRTGGYTF.

This clonotype appeared a few times. The chain links TRBV20-1 to TRBJ2-3; D assignment may be TRBD1 or TRBD2 (5 bases each). Trimming pared 2 bases from V and 2 bases from J, leaving 17 bases between. The length of the CDR3 is 16 residues. CDR1 DFQATT and CDR2 SNEGSKA come from the germline V gene (reference sequence). CDR3 DNA: TGCAGTGCTAGAACGGCCGGGACGGAATACACAGATACGCAGTATTTT. Protein sequence: CSARTAGTEYTDTQYF.

The sample holds a few counts of this clonotype. The chain has TRBV20-1 and TRBJ2-1; D may be TRBD2 (6 bases). V was trimmed by 2 bases and J by 4 bases, leaving 15 bases between them. Looked up from germline, CDR1 is DFQATT and CDR2 is SNEGSKA (reference sequence). The length of the CDR3 is 15 residues. The CDR3 reads CSARISPSVYNEQFF. The CDR3 DNA sequence: TGCAGTGCTAGAATTTCGCCTAGCGTGTACAATGAGCAGTTCTTC.

V gene TRBV5-1 combines with J gene TRBJ1-1, with TRBD1 identical over 8 bases. Germline CDR1 and CDR2: SGHRS and YFSETQ. The CDR3 has 15 residues. The V and J ends lost 4 bases and 0 bases, in that order; junction bases with no gene match: 5. The CDR3 loop reads CASSPTGVMNTEAFF. The CDR3 region has the DNA TGCGCCAGCAGCCCGACAGGGGTAATGAACACTGAAGCTTTCTTT.

This clonotype was recorded many times. This chain joins TRBV15 and TRBJ2-5; unclear D gene. Trimming took off 3 bases at V and 2 bases at J, with 7 bases between the two ends. Germline V gene sequence: CDR1 LNHNV, CDR2 YYDKDF (reference sequence). The CDR3 is 13 amino acids. The CDR3 DNA sequence: TGTGCCACCAGCAGCACAGAGCAAGAGACCCAGTACTTC. This encodes CATSSTEQETQYF. The whole variable domain, remainder taken from reference TRBV15 and TRBJ2-5, is DAMVIQNPRYQVTQFGKPVTLSCSQTLNHNVMYWYQQKSSQAPKLLFHYYDKDFNNEADTPDNFQSRRPNTSFCFLDIRSPGLGDTAMYLCATSSTEQETQYFGPGTRLLVL.

This sequence joins TRBV2 and TRBJ2-3; D is ambiguous. Trimming shortened V by 9 bases and J by 4 bases, and 14 bases separated the two germline ends. Germline CDR1 and CDR2: SNHLY and FYNNEI. CDR3 length: 13 amino acids. CDR3 region: CASRPESADTQYF. The CDR3 region has the DNA TGTGCCAGTCGACCGGAGAGCGCAGATACGCAGTATTTT.

Turning to this clonotype: An end of the junction differs from the germline gene, which may be a read error. The chain combines TRBV10-2 with TRBJ1-5; no clear D. The CDR3 loop spans 12 amino acids. In germline, CDR1 is WSHSY, CDR2 SAAADI. The CDR3 protein is CASSGGNRPQHF. CDR3 in DNA: TGCGCCAGCAGTGGAGGCAATCGGCCCCAGCATTTT.

This clonotype was seen a few times. The chain employs TRBV24-1 and TRBJ2-1; 9 bases match TRBD1. V shed 5 bases and J 3 bases; nucleotides not matched to a gene: 1. This CDR3 has 14 residues. The germline CDR1 and CDR2 sequences are KGHDR and SFDVKD. This CDR3 is CATSVTGGYNEQFF. The CDR3 bases are TGTGCCACCAGTGTGACAGGGGGCTACAATGAGCAGTTCTTC.

The chain links TRBV6-1 to TRBJ2-1; D gene ambiguous. Germline loops: CDR1 MNHNS, CDR2 SASEGT. The CDR3 extends over 12 amino acids. V lost 3 bases and J lost 9, with 9 bases in between. Here the CDR3 reads CASSDRLLEQFF. The DNA for the CDR3 is TGTGCCAGCAGTGACAGGCTTCTTGAGCAGTTCTTC.

This clonotype was counted between two and nine times. The chain links TRBV5-1 to TRBJ2-7; TRBD1 agrees at 8 bases. The V gene end was trimmed by 4 bases and the J gene end by 1 base; junction bases not matched to a gene: 7. In germline, CDR1 is SGHRS, CDR2 YFSETQ. The CDR3 length is 15 residues. CDR3 sequence (DNA): TGCGCCAGCAGCCCGGGACAGGAGGCGTCCTACGAGCAGTACTTC. It codes for CASSPGQEASYEQYF.

The chain is built from TRBV10-3 and TRBJ2-1, with D perhaps TRBD1 or TRBD2 (6 bases each). From germline, CDR1 is ENHRY and CDR2 SYGVKD. This CDR3 is 17 amino acids long. V gave up 10 bases and J gave up 0 bases, with 22 bases separating them. In DNA form, the CDR3 reads TGTGCCACCCGTTGGGGCTCGGGGGCCAGCTCCTACAATGAGCAGTTCTTC. Its translation is CATRWGSGASSYNEQFF.

Here the CDR3 DNA reads TGTGCCAGCACCTCGATTTCGAGCGGGGGTTCAGCGCAGTATTTT. Translating gives CASTSISSGGSAQYF. The chain couples TRBV12-3 or TRBV12-4 to TRBJ2-3; 8 bases are a match to TRBD2. Losses at the gene ends were 7 bases for V and 10 bases for J; bases not matched to a gene: 16. The length of the CDR3 is 15 residues.

There are many counts of this clonotype. The chain carries TRBV12-3 or TRBV12-4 and TRBJ2-7, with a possible D match to TRBD2 (6 bases). This CDR3 spans 14 amino acids. V lost 6 bases to trimming and J lost 3 bases, with 15 bases between them. The CDR3 loop is CASRGTQEVYEQYF. CDR3 DNA sequence: TGTGCCAGCAGGGGGACTCAGGAAGTCTACGAGCAGTACTTC.

This clonotype was seen only a few times. The chain joins TRBV27 to TRBJ1-5; D unclear. The CDR3 runs 14 residues. Trimming left V 2 bases short and J 7 bases short, with 12 bases between. Germline CDR1 and CDR2: MNHEY and SMNVEV (reference sequence). CDR3 in DNA: TGTGCCAGCAGTTTAACCGGAACCGGGCAGCCCCAGCATTTT. It specifies CASSLTGTGQPQHF.

CDR3 amino acids: CSASNFRRGKSEQYF. In DNA, the CDR3 is TGCAGTGCTAGCAACTTCCGTAGGGGGAAGAGCGAGCAGTACTTC. The chain couples TRBV20-1 to TRBJ2-7; D might be TRBD1 (6 bases). Trimming removed 3 bases at V and 6 bases at J, with 21 bases between. The CDR3 has 15 residues. In germline, CDR1 is DFQATT, CDR2 SNEGSKA (reference sequence).

The V and J genes are TRBV5-1 and TRBJ1-2; unclear D gene. The CDR3 runs 13 residues. V was pared by 2 bases and J by 6 bases, with 11 bases between. Germline CDR1 SGHRS, CDR2 YFSETQ. CDR3 loop: CASSFWSPDGYTF. The CDR3 nucleotides read TGCGCCAGCAGCTTTTGGAGTCCTGATGGCTACACCTTC.

Concerning this clonotype: A junction boundary mismatches the germline segment, possibly from a read error. The chain couples TRBV7-8 to TRBJ2-5, with 7 bases identical to TRBD2. CDR3 length: 16 amino acids. Germline CDR1 reads SGHVS; CDR2 reads FQNEAQ. CDR3 bases: TGTGCCAGCGGCTTAGGTTCGAGCGGGGCCGCCGAGACCCAGTACTTC. This encodes CASGLGSSGAAETQYF.